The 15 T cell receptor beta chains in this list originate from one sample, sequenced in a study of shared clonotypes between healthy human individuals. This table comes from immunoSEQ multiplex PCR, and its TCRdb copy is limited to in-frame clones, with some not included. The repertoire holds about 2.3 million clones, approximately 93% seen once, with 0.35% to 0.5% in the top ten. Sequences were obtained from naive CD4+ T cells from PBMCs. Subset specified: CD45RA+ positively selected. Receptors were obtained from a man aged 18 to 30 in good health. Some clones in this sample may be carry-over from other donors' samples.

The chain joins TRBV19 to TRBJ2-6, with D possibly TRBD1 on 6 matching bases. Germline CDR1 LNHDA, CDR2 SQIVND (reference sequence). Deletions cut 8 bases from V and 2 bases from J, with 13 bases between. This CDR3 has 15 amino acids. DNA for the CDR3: TGTGCCAGTGGGTCAGAGGGGGCTGGGGCCAACGTCCTGACTTTC. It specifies CASGSEGAGANVLTF.

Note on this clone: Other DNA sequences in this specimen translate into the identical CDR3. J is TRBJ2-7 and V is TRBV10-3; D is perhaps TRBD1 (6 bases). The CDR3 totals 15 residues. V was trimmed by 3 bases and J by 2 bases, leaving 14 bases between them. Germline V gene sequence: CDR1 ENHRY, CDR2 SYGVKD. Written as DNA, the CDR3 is TGTGCCATCAGTGAATCAACAGGGCTGACCTACGAGCAGTACTTC. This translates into CAISESTGLTYEQYF.

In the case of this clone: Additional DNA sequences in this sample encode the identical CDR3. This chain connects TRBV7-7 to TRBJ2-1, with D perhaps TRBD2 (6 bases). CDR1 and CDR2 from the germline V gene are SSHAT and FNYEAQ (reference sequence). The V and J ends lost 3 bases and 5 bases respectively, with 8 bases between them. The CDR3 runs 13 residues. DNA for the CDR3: TGTGCCAGCAGCTTGGACTATCACAATGAGCAGTTCTTC. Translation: CASSLDYHNEQFF.

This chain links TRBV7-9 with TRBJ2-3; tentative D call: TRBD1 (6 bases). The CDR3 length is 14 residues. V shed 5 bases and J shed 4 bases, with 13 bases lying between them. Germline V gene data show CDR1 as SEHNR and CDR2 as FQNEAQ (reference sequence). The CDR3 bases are TGTGCCAGCAGCCCCCGGACAGATCCAGATACGCAGTATTTT. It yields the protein CASSPRTDPDTQYF.

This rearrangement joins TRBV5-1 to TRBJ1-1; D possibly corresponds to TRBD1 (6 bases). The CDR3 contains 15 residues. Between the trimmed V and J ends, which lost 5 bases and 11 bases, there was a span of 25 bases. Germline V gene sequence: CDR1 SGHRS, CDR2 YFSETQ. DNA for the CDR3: TGCGCCAGCAGACCAAACGACAGGCCCACTAATGATGCTTTCTTT. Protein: CASRPNDRPTNDAFF.

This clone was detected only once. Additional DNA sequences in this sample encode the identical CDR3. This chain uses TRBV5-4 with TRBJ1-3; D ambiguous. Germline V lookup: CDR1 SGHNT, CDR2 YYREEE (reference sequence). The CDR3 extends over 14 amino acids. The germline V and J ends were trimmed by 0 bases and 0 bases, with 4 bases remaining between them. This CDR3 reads CASSLAGSGNTIYF. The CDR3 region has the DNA TGTGCCAGCAGCTTGGCAGGCTCTGGAAACACCATATATTTT.

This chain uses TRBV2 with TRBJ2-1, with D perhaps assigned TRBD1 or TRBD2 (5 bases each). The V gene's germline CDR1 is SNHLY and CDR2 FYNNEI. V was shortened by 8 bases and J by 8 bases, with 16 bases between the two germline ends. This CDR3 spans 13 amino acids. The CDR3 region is CASQSGAGYEQFF. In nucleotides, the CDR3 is TGTGCCAGCCAATCCGGGGCCGGGTATGAGCAGTTCTTC.

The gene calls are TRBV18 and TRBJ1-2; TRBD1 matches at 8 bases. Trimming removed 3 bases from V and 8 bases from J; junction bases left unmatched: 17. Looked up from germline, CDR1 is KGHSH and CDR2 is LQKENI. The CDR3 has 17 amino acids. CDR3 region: CASSPTTGAGQERGYTF. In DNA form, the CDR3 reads TGTGCCAGCTCACCCACGACCGGCGCGGGACAGGAGCGGGGCTACACCTTC.

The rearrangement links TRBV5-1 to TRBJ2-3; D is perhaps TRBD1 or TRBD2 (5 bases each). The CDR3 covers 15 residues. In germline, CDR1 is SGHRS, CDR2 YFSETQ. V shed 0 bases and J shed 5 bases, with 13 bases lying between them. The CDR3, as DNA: TGCGCCAGCAGCTTGGAGGGCGGGCAGGGAGATACGCAGTATTTT. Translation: CASSLEGGQGDTQYF.

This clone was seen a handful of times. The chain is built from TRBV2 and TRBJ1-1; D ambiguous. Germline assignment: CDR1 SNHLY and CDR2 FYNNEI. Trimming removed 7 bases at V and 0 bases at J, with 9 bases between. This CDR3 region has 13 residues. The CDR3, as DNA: TGTGCCAGCAAGGACGGGATGAACACTGAAGCTTTCTTT. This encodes CASKDGMNTEAFF.

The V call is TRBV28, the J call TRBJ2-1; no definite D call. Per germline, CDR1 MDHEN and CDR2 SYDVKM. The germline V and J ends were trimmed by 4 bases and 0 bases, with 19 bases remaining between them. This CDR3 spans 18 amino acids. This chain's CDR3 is CASSSRAADLSSYNEQFF. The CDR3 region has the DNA TGTGCCAGCAGTTCCCGGGCAGCCGACCTTAGCTCCTACAATGAGCAGTTCTTC.

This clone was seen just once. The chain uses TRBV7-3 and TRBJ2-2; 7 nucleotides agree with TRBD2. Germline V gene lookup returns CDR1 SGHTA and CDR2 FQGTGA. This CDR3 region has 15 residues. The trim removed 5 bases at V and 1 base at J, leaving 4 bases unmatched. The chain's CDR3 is CASSPASGNTGELFF. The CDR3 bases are TGTGCCAGCAGCCCCGCTAGCGGGAACACCGGGGAGCTGTTTTTT.

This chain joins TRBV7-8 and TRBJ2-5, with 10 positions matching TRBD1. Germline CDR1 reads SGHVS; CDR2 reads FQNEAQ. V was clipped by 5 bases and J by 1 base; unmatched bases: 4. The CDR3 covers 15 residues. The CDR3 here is CASSRGQGGQETQYF. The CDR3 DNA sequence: TGTGCCAGCAGCCGTGGACAGGGGGGCCAAGAGACCCAGTACTTC.

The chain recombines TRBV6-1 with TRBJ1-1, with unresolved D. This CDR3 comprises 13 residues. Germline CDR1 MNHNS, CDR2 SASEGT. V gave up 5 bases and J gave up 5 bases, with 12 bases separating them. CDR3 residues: CASSTVGLTEAFF. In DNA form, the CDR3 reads TGTGCCAGCAGTACGGTAGGACTTACTGAAGCTTTCTTT.

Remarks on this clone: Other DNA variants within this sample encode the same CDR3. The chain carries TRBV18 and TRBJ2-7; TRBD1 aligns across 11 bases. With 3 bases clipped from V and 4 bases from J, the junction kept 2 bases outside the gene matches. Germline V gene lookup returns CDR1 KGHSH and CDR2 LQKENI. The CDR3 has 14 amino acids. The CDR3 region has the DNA TGTGCCAGCTCACCTGGGACAGGGGGTTACGAGCAGTACTTC. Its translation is CASSPGTGGYEQYF.